This is a list of T cell receptor beta chains from one sample in a study of shared clonotypes between healthy human individuals. The protocol was immunoSEQ multiplex PCR, while the TCRdb copy is restricted to in-frame clones and leaves out a portion. This sample has some 2,100,000 clones, with about 92% found just once. Material for sequencing was naive CD8+ T cells from PBMCs. These receptors were obtained from a man in his late teens or twenties in good health. Some clones in this sample may be carry-over from other donors' samples. CDR3s leave out the opening cysteine and the closing phenylalanine or tryptophan. Clone sizes are given selectively: once, few, many, or a class where the clone is expanded.

V gene	J gene	clone size	CDR3 protein
TRBV7-9	TRBJ2-2	-	ASSLVGGSNTGELF
TRBV5-4	TRBJ1-2	-	ASSLITDHYGYT
TRBV5-1	TRBJ2-5	-	ASSNDRGWQETQY
TRBV6-5	TRBJ2-1	-	ASSYGRGSYNEQF
TRBV7-2	TRBJ2-7	-	ASSPSGRANEQY
TRBV29-1	TRBJ2-1	-	SVVGPYNEQF
TRBV10-1	TRBJ2-5	once	ASSDRRLGGPGETQY
TRBV19	TRBJ2-7	-	ASSLGTHVYEQY
TRBV11-2	TRBJ2-4	-	ASSPYPREAKNIQY
TRBV7-6	TRBJ1-4	-	ASSPGINHEKLF
TRBV14	TRBJ1-1	-	ASSQDLTGTEAF
TRBV4-2	TRBJ2-2	-	ASSQVLANTGELF
TRBV27	TRBJ2-7	-	ASSFGGGYEQY
TRBV28	TRBJ2-7	-	ASSYTSGAPEQY
TRBV2	TRBJ1-1	-	ASSETWGAEAF
TRBV10-3	TRBJ2-1	-	AISESVTGFQF
TRBV6-5	TRBJ2-7	once	ASSYSAGGYEQY
TRBV28	TRBJ2-1	-	ASSRGLAENNEQF
TRBV10-1	TRBJ2-3	-	ASRGGFSTDTQY
TRBV2	TRBJ2-1	-	ASLDLAGIRHEQF
TRBV13	TRBJ1-4	once	ASSLGSLGTVEKLF
TRBV2	TRBJ2-3	-	ASSELGAGPDTQY
TRBV7-3	TRBJ1-1	-	ASSFTRRGRNTEAF
TRBV6-5	TRBJ2-3	-	ASSPGLSRTDTQY
TRBV10-2	TRBJ1-4	-	ASSLNEKLF
TRBV6-1	TRBJ1-2	-	ASSGVGPGYGYT
TRBV10-3	TRBJ2-5	-	AISAILQETQY
TRBV27	TRBJ2-3	once	ASTGGADTQY
TRBV29-1	TRBJ2-2	-	SVVVREPGGELF
TRBV2	TRBJ1-2	-	ASSSAGAYGYT
TRBV5-8	TRBJ2-7	-	ASSFLAVAYEQY
TRBV4-1	TRBJ2-7	-	ASSQGFAGHSYEQY
TRBV28	TRBJ2-7	-	ASSLYGSPTYEQY
TRBV5-1	TRBJ1-2	-	ASSLSLGTDSFYGYT
TRBV6-5	TRBJ1-2	-	ASSYWAGAHNYGYT
TRBV19	TRBJ2-1	-	ASSMWASGGNEQF
TRBV7-8	TRBJ2-1	-	ASSLLTGVNEQF
TRBV14	TRBJ1-1	-	ASSQRGGQLNTEAF
TRBV27	TRBJ1-2	few	ASSSINEIWTPNSYT
TRBV5-1	TRBJ2-7	-	ASSPDSTYEQY
TRBV18	TRBJ2-5	-	ASSRQETQY
TRBV28	TRBJ2-3	-	ASSLSLTESSTDTQY
TRBV6-1	TRBJ1-2	-	ASSELVVLNYGYT
TRBV27	TRBJ1-1	-	ASSFGVGLTEAF